The next 7 T cell receptor beta chains were all read from a single sample in a study of cytomegalovirus exposure and HLA in healthy donors (dated by TCRdb to 2016 to 2017). The protocol used for the library was the immunoSEQ multiplex PCR assay. For the multiplex PCR, a mixture combining 60 forward primers for TCR Vbeta segments and 13 reverse primers for TCR Jbeta segments was used. TCRdb took this table from immuneACCESS and kept in-frame rearrangements with V and J called. Such tables lack part of the clones; where checked against another copy, unresolved V genes explain under half of the gap, and the rest is unexplained. The table for this sample lists roughly 190,000 clones; around 83% of them were counted only once. About 1.7% of the sample belongs to the ten largest clones. Material: PBMCs. The receptors here all came from a woman aged 18-35 years in good health and CMV-seronegative.

The gene calls are TRBV7-9 and TRBJ2-1; a possible D gene is TRBD1 (8 bases). The V end lost 5 bases, the J end lost 7 bases, and 12 bases lay between the germline ends. The germline V gene has CDR1 SEHNR and CDR2 FQNEAQ (reference sequence). This CDR3 spans 13 amino acids. Here the CDR3 reads CASSNRGGNEQFF. The DNA for the CDR3 is TGTGCCAGCAGCAACAGGGGGGGGAATGAGCAGTTCTTC.

The chain uses TRBV6-5 and TRBJ1-1; D is unresolved. Germline V gene data show CDR1 as MNHEY and CDR2 as SVGAGI. This CDR3 has 14 residues. The germline V and J ends were trimmed by 4 bases and 1 base, with 10 bases remaining between them. The CDR3 loop reads CASSSGRWNTEAFF. In DNA, the CDR3 is TGTGCCAGCAGTTCAGGCCGGTGGAACACTGAAGCTTTCTTT.

The chain carries TRBV2 and TRBJ1-1, with D unclear. The CDR3 runs to 15 residues. V lost 2 bases, J lost 11 bases, and 21 bases lay in between. Looked up from germline, CDR1 is SNHLY and CDR2 is FYNNEI. The CDR3 DNA is TGTGCCAGCAGTGAATTAGGCGGCCTGATGTCTAGGGCTTTCTTT. This gives the protein CASSELGGLMSRAFF.

This CDR3 reads CASSVRGRYNEQFF. The CDR3 DNA is TGTGCCAGCAGCGTACGAGGGAGGTACAATGAGCAGTTCTTC. V gene TRBV9 combines with J gene TRBJ2-1; D perhaps matches TRBD2 (6 bases). The ends were cut back, 1 base at V and 4 bases at J, with 9 bases in the middle. The CDR3 sequence is 14 residues long. Germline assignment: CDR1 SGDLS and CDR2 YYNGEE.

The CDR3 DNA reads as TGCGCCAGCAGCTTGGCCGAGGGAGGATACCTCTCTGGAAACACCATATATTTT. Translation: CASSLAEGGYLSGNTIYF. This rearrangement joins TRBV5-1 to TRBJ1-3; no firm D call. Germline CDR1 and CDR2: SGHRS and YFSETQ. The V end was cut by 0 bases, the J end by 0 bases, with 16 bases between. The CDR3 sequence is 18 residues long. The complete variable domain, with remaining parts taken from reference TRBV5-1 and TRBJ1-3, reads KAGVTQTPRYLIKTRGQQVTLSCSPISGHRSVSWYQQTPGQGLQFLFEYFSETQRNKGNFPGRFSGRQFSNSRSEMNVSTLELGDSALYLCASSLAEGGYLSGNTIYFGEGSWLTVV.

The CDR3 bases are TGCGCCAGCAGCCAAGTCGACAGGGGCACCGGGGAGCTGTTTTTT. This sequence encodes CASSQVDRGTGELFF. V usage is TRBV4-1 and J usage is TRBJ2-2; TRBD1 aligns across 8 bases. V was pared by 1 base and J by 4 bases, with 2 bases of the junction left unmatched. The CDR3 sequence is 15 residues long. CDR1 is MGHRA, CDR2 YSYEKL, per germline.

The V and J genes are TRBV4-3 and TRBJ1-3; D unresolved. CDR3 length equals 15 residues. CDR1 LGHNA and CDR2 YSLEER come from the germline V gene. The germline V and J ends were trimmed by 1 base and 6 bases, with 13 bases remaining between them. The CDR3 protein is CASSQGVGVENTIYF. The CDR3 DNA reads TGCGCCAGCAGCCAAGGTGTTGGAGTGGAAAACACCATATATTTT.